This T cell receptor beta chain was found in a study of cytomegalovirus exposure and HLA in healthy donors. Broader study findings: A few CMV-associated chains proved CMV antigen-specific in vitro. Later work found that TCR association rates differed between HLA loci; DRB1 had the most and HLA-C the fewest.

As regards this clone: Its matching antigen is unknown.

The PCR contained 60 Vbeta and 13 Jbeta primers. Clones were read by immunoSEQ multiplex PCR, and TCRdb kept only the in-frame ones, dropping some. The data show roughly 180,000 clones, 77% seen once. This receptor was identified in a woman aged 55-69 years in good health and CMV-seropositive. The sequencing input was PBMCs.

In nucleotides, the CDR3 is TGCGCCAGGTCAGGGTTGGTGACTAGCGGGAGCTCCTACGAGCAGTACTTC. Translation gives CARSGLVTSGSSYEQYF. This sequence joins TRBV10-1 and TRBJ2-7; 12 bases fit TRBD2. Germline loops: CDR1 WNHNN, CDR2 SYGVQD (reference sequence). V lost 9 bases, J lost 0 bases, and 12 bases stayed unmatched. The CDR3 loop spans 17 amino acids.